The present TCR beta chain was sequenced within a study of T cells after yellow fever vaccination. This clonotype was counted between two and nine times. TCRdb itself ran the 5' RACE reads through MiXCR, one entry per CDR3 protein. The sample includes about 320,000 distinct CDR3 sequences, 6.5% to 8.5% seen only once; the top ten take roughly a sixth. V was pared by 7 bases and J by 1 base, with 14 bases of the junction left unmatched. The CDR3 length is 16 residues. The germline V gene has CDR1 SGHDT and CDR2 YYEEEE. The source of this sequence is a man younger than 35 who received the YFV17D yellow fever vaccine. The sequenced sample was PBMCs, obtained about 49 days after the first yellow fever vaccination. This chain joins TRBV5-6 and TRBJ2-7; 7 bases align to TRBD2. CDR3 bases: TGTGCCAGCCGACCCGCTGGGAGGGTACGATCCTACGAGCAGTACGTC. It specifies CASRPAGRVRSYEQYV.